The 25 T cell receptor beta chains below all came from one sample that was sequenced in a study of blood T cell repertoires in COVID-19. Here immunoSEQ multiplex PCR was the method, and the copy in TCRdb shows in-frame clones only, minus some. Of about 320,000 clones listed, approximately 90% are singletons. The sequenced sample consisted of PBMCs or T cells enriched from blood (not recorded which). The receptors derive from a woman under 40 who had been exposed to COVID-19.

The rearrangement uses TRBV20-1 and TRBJ1-2; 9 bases are shared with TRBD1. Germline lookup yields CDR1 DFQATT and CDR2 SNEGSKA (reference sequence). The CDR3 is 12 residues long. V gave up 3 bases and J gave up 12 bases; unmatched junction bases: 8. The CDR3 DNA is TGCAGTGCTAGTAGACAGGGGGTAATGGACACCTTC. It translates to CSASRQGVMDTF.

The V call is TRBV10-3, the J call TRBJ1-2; the match to TRBD1 covers 8 bases. J gave up 4 bases and V 2 bases, and 3 bases lay outside the gene matches. The CDR3 covers 14 residues. The germline V gene has CDR1 ENHRY and CDR2 SYGVKD. CDR3 sequence: CAISERTGIYGYTF. The CDR3 DNA reads TGTGCCATCAGTGAGCGGACAGGGATCTATGGCTACACCTTC.

The chain is built from TRBV2 and TRBJ1-6; D gene unclear. This CDR3 has 13 amino acids. The V end lost 6 bases, the J end lost 9 bases, and 12 bases lay between the germline ends. Germline values: CDR1 SNHLY, CDR2 FYNNEI. CDR3 region: CASRREPTSPLHF. Written as DNA, the CDR3 is TGTGCCAGCAGACGGGAACCCACTTCACCCCTCCACTTT.

This rearrangement joins TRBV12-3 or TRBV12-4 to TRBJ1-2; D is unresolved. Deletions cut 3 bases from V and 3 bases from J, with 8 bases between. This CDR3 spans 13 amino acids. CDR3 in DNA: TGTGCCAGCAGTTTGGCAGAGGACTATGGCTACACCTTC. It encodes CASSLAEDYGYTF.

This chain links TRBV19 with TRBJ1-1; 7 bases fit TRBD1. Germline V lookup: CDR1 LNHDA, CDR2 SQIVND (reference sequence). Trimming cost V 4 bases and J 6 bases; bases outside gene matches: 11. The CDR3 runs 15 residues. CDR3 sequence reads: CASSTGTAFRPEAFF. In DNA, the CDR3 is TGTGCCAGTAGTACTGGGACAGCGTTTAGGCCTGAAGCTTTCTTT.

The chain carries TRBV10-3 and TRBJ1-1; 8 nucleotides agree with TRBD1. V lost 2 bases, J lost 6 bases, and 5 bases stayed unmatched. Germline V gene lookup returns CDR1 ENHRY and CDR2 SYGVKD. CDR3 length: 14 residues. DNA for the CDR3: TGTGCCATCAGTGAGAGGCAGGGGGCATCTGAAGCTTTCTTT. This codes for CAISERQGASEAFF.

The V call is TRBV9, the J call TRBJ1-2; 9 bases align to TRBD1. Germline V gene sequence: CDR1 SGDLS, CDR2 YYNGEE. This CDR3 is 13 amino acids long. V was pared by 7 bases and J by 8 bases, with 9 bases of the junction left unmatched. The CDR3 DNA reads as TGTGCCAGCTCCTCGGGACAGGGTGGCGGCTACACCTTC. This sequence encodes CASSSGQGGGYTF.

The table lists this clone with a count of one. V usage is TRBV2 and J usage is TRBJ1-1, with D possibly TRBD1 on 6 matching bases. CDR1 and CDR2 from the germline V gene are SNHLY and FYNNEI. Trimming left V 4 bases short and J 1 base short, with 7 bases between. The CDR3 sequence is 13 residues long. This CDR3 is CASSGDTNTEAFF. The CDR3 DNA reads TGTGCCAGCAGTGGGGACACGAACACTGAAGCTTTCTTT.

The rearrangement joins TRBV5-1 to TRBJ1-4, with D hard to call. The CDR3 covers 14 residues. Germline assignment: CDR1 SGHRS and CDR2 YFSETQ. With 4 bases removed from V and 0 bases from J, the gap between germline ends came to 7 bases. CDR3 DNA: TGCGCCAGCAGCGGCGGTTCAACTAATGAAAAACTGTTTTTT. Amino acids: CASSGGSTNEKLFF.

This clone was detected only a few times. The chain combines TRBV5-5 with TRBJ2-5, with D maybe TRBD2 (5 bases). V lost 1 base and J 4 bases, leaving 8 bases between the germline ends. This CDR3 region has 13 residues. From germline, CDR1 is SGHKS and CDR2 YYEKEE (reference sequence). DNA of the CDR3: TGTGCCAGCAGCTTGTCGGGAAGAGAGACCCAGTACTTC. Amino acid sequence: CASSLSGRETQYF.

This chain's CDR3 is CASSVDGVPYEQYF. CDR3 DNA sequence: TGTGCCAGCAGCGTAGATGGAGTCCCCTACGAGCAGTACTTC. The gene calls are TRBV9 and TRBJ2-7; no clear D. Germline V lookup: CDR1 SGDLS, CDR2 YYNGEE. Trimming stripped 0 bases from V and 2 bases from J, with 9 bases between. The CDR3 sequence is 14 residues long.

In its sample, this clone was seen a few times. The sample holds other DNA sequences that translate to the same CDR3. The rearrangement uses TRBV6-5 and TRBJ1-1; D gene unclear. Germline V gene lookup returns CDR1 MNHEY and CDR2 SVGAGI. The CDR3 spans 13 residues. Deletions cut 4 bases from V and 0 bases from J, with 6 bases between. The DNA of the CDR3 is TGTGCCAGCAGTTCCAGAATGAACACTGAAGCTTTCTTT. Its protein is CASSSRMNTEAFF.

This clone appeared once. J is TRBJ1-3 and V is TRBV5-4; no reliable D call. Trimming stripped 0 bases from V and 2 bases from J, with 6 bases between. Germline V gene data show CDR1 as SGHNT and CDR2 as YYREEE (reference sequence). The CDR3 spans 14 residues. CDR3 DNA sequence: TGTGCCAGCAGCTTGGGGCATCCTGGAAACACCATATATTTT. Its translation is CASSLGHPGNTIYF.

A remark on this clone: Mismatch with germline at one junction end may stem from a read error. The chain links TRBV24-1 to TRBJ2-1, with D possibly being TRBD1 (8 bases). Germline CDR1 is KGHDR and CDR2 is SFDVKD. The CDR3 is made up of 15 amino acids. Here the CDR3 reads CTTDCPDREGSEQFF. DNA of the CDR3: TGTACCACCGATTGCCCGGACAGGGAGGGAAGTGAGCAGTTCTTC.

The CDR3 nucleotides read TGTGCCAGTAGTATAATGGCAGGGGGCTGGCGTCAGCCCCAGCATTTT. This sequence encodes CASSIMAGGWRQPQHF. The chain is built from TRBV19 and TRBJ1-5, with 8 bases matching TRBD1. V shed 2 bases, J shed 6 bases, and the junction held 9 bases outside the gene matches. Germline V gene lookup returns CDR1 LNHDA and CDR2 SQIVND (reference sequence). CDR3 length: 16 amino acids.

The gene calls are TRBV15 and TRBJ2-1; 7 bases are a match to TRBD2. V shed 6 bases and J 5 bases; nucleotides not matched to a gene: 10. The CDR3 covers 15 residues. Germline assignment: CDR1 LNHNV and CDR2 YYDKDF (reference sequence). CDR3 nucleotides: TGTGCCACCAGGGGGTTGAGCGGGGCGGACAATGAGCAGTTCTTC. This sequence encodes CATRGLSGADNEQFF.

The chain has TRBV12-5 and TRBJ1-1; D perhaps matches TRBD1 (5 bases). Germline lookup yields CDR1 LGHNT and CDR2 FRNRAP. The CDR3 sequence is 14 residues long. V was shortened by 6 bases and J by 6 bases, with 17 bases between the two germline ends. The DNA for the CDR3 is TGTGCTAGTGGCCCTCGGGGGGAAACCCCTGAAGCTTTCTTT. It specifies CASGPRGETPEAFF. Filled out from reference TRBV12-5 and TRBJ1-1, the complete variable domain reads DARVTQTPRHKVTEMGQEVTMRCQPILGHNTVFWYRQTMMQGLELLAYFRNRAPLDDSGMPKDRFSAEMPDATLATLKIQPSEPRDSAVYFCASGPRGETPEAFFGQGTRLTVV.

The chain employs TRBV5-1 and TRBJ1-2, with 7 bases aligning to TRBD1. V trimming: 0 bases; J trimming: 3 bases; junction bases outside the gene matches: 2. The germline V gene has CDR1 SGHRS and CDR2 YFSETQ. The CDR3 is made up of 14 amino acids. The CDR3 nucleotides read TGCGCCAGCAGCTTGGGCCAGGGGGACTATGGCTACACCTTC. It codes for CASSLGQGDYGYTF.

The rearrangement joins TRBV5-1 to TRBJ1-2, with D perhaps TRBD1 (6 bases). CDR1 is SGHRS and CDR2 is YFSETQ in the germline V gene. There are 17 residues in the CDR3. Trimming stripped 0 bases from V and 4 bases from J, with 19 bases between. CDR3 sequence (DNA): TGCGCCAGCAGCTTGGGTGGGGGCCAGCCTGGGCCCTATGGCTACACCTTC. Its translation is CASSLGGGQPGPYGYTF.

The count of this clone is one. The chain links TRBV6-5 to TRBJ1-1, with D possibly being TRBD1 (5 bases). V lost 0 bases, J lost 4 bases, and 9 bases lay in between. In germline, CDR1 is MNHEY, CDR2 SVGAGI. The CDR3 is 14 amino acids. This chain's CDR3 is CASSYSGGATEAFF. The CDR3 bases are TGTGCCAGCAGTTACTCGGGCGGGGCCACTGAAGCTTTCTTT.

V gene TRBV6-5 combines with J gene TRBJ1-1; D gene ambiguous. V shed 7 bases and J shed 4 bases, with 16 bases lying between them. The CDR3 contains 14 residues. Per germline, CDR1 MNHEY and CDR2 SVGAGI. The CDR3 DNA sequence: TGTGCCAGCAAACGCTGGGCAGATTCCACTGAAGCTTTCTTT. The encoded protein is CASKRWADSTEAFF.

This chain uses TRBV29-1 with TRBJ1-2; 9 nucleotides align to TRBD1. V trimming: 3 bases; J trimming: 4 bases; junction bases outside the gene matches: 12. The CDR3 covers 16 residues. Germline CDR1 SQVTM, CDR2 ANQGSEA. The CDR3 reads CSVDRTGEGGTYGYTF. CDR3 bases: TGCAGCGTTGATCGGACAGGGGAAGGGGGAACCTATGGCTACACCTTC.

This clone was counted only a few times. The rearrangement links TRBV4-1 to TRBJ1-1; D is undetermined. The CDR3 runs to 14 residues. Trimming removed 0 bases at V and 0 bases at J, with 5 bases between. Germline-derived CDR1 and CDR2 are MGHRA and YSYEKL. CDR3 in amino acids: CASSQERMNTEAFF. CDR3 DNA sequence: TGCGCCAGCAGCCAAGAGCGGATGAACACTGAAGCTTTCTTT.

The V call is TRBV12-3 or TRBV12-4, the J call TRBJ1-5; the D gene is possibly TRBD1 (5 bases). Trimming stripped 2 bases from V and 11 bases from J, with 10 bases between. This CDR3 has 12 amino acids. The CDR3 nucleotides read TGTGCCAGCAGTTTACAGGGAATGTCCCAGCATTTT. As protein: CASSLQGMSQHF.

The chain links TRBV9 to TRBJ1-3; a possible D gene is TRBD1 (6 bases). Germline V gene lookup returns CDR1 SGDLS and CDR2 YYNGEE. There are 16 residues in the CDR3. The V and J ends lost 3 bases and 0 bases respectively, with 13 bases between them. The CDR3 spells CASSAAGARSGNTIYF. The CDR3 DNA is TGTGCCAGCAGCGCAGCAGGGGCCCGCTCTGGAAACACCATATATTTT.